The rows below give T cell receptor beta chains drawn from one sample of a study of esophageal squamous cell carcinoma under preoperative chemotherapy. In TCRdb, the PCR reads were re-called with MiXCR into one record per CDR3 protein. The sample holds about 18,000 distinct CDR3 sequences, more than 45% seen once. Sampling was conducted from a patient given preoperative chemotherapy. The receptors come from a human donor with esophageal squamous cell carcinoma. The donor label of this sample is uncertain. The CDR3 runs from the conserved cysteine through the conserved F or W. The order of the fields is D gene, clone size, V gene, J gene, CDR3 protein, CDR3 DNA. D genes are given only for firm matches. The size field is filled for only some rows; it gives once, few, many or a size class.

d_gene: NA; abundance: NA; v_gene: TRBV7-2; j_gene: TRBJ2-5; CDR3aa: CASSPTGGKETWLF; CDR3nt: TGTGCCAGCAGCCCTACCGGGGGCAAAGAGACCTGGCTTTTC
d_gene: TRBD2; abundance: large; v_gene: TRBV7-2; j_gene: TRBJ2-5; CDR3aa: CASSLAVLAGEQYF; CDR3nt: TGTGCCAGCAGCTTAGCGGTCCTAGCGGGGGAGCAGTACTTC
d_gene: TRBD1; abundance: few; v_gene: TRBV12-3/TRBV12-4; j_gene: TRBJ2-1; CDR3aa: CASSVTGPGHEQFF; CDR3nt: TGTGCCAGCAGCGTGACAGGGCCAGGCCATGAGCAGTTCTTC
d_gene: NA; abundance: NA; v_gene: TRBV7-2; j_gene: TRBJ2-3; CDR3aa: CASSSGRSSADTQYF; CDR3nt: TGTGCCAGCAGCTCAGGGCGGTCCAGCGCAGATACGCAGTATTTC
d_gene: TRBD1; abundance: NA; v_gene: TRBV20-1; j_gene: TRBJ2-5; CDR3aa: CSARGTGGSASVVAQYF; CDR3nt: TGCAGTGCTAGAGGGACAGGGGGTTCGGCGTCGGTGGTGGCCCAGTACTTC
d_gene: TRBD1; abundance: NA; v_gene: TRBV7-8; j_gene: TRBJ2-5; CDR3aa: CASSARTGGETRFF; CDR3nt: TGTGCCAGCAGCGCCCGGACAGGGGGCGAGACCCGATTTTTC
d_gene: NA; abundance: NA; v_gene: TRBV6-5; j_gene: TRBJ2-7; CDR3aa: CASSYSPGPAENEQYF; CDR3nt: TGTGCCAGCAGTTACTCTCCCGGACCCGCTGAAAATGAGCAGTACTTC
d_gene: TRBD2; abundance: medium-sized; v_gene: TRBV7-6; j_gene: TRBJ2-3; CDR3aa: CASSSASGAPQYF; CDR3nt: TGTGCCAGCAGCTCGGCTAGCGGGGCCCCCCAGTATTTT
d_gene: NA; abundance: many; v_gene: TRBV7-2; j_gene: TRBJ2-1; CDR3aa: CASSQPLGGYNEQFF; CDR3nt: TGTGCCAGCAGCCAACCCTTAGGTGGGTACAATGAGCAGTTCTTC
d_gene: NA; abundance: many; v_gene: TRBV7-6; j_gene: TRBJ2-2; CDR3aa: CASSSGGELFF; CDR3nt: TGTGCCAGCAGTTCAGGCGGGGAGCTGTTTTTT
d_gene: NA; abundance: many; v_gene: TRBV7-3; j_gene: TRBJ2-1; CDR3aa: CASSLSLGPYNEQFF; CDR3nt: TGTGCCAGCAGCTTATCTCTGGGGCCCTACAATGAGCAGTTCTTC
d_gene: NA; abundance: NA; v_gene: TRBV7-2; j_gene: TRBJ2-2; CDR3aa: CASSKGHGSVDVGELFF; CDR3nt: TGTGCCAGCAGCAAGGGACATGGCTCGGTGGACGTAGGTGAGCTGTTTTTT
d_gene: TRBD2; abundance: NA; v_gene: TRBV12-3/TRBV12-4; j_gene: TRBJ2-3; CDR3aa: CASSLTSGGSDTQYF; CDR3nt: TGTGCCAGCAGTTTAACTAGCGGGGGATCAGATACGCAGTATTTT
d_gene: TRBD2; abundance: many; v_gene: TRBV7-2; j_gene: TRBJ2-1; CDR3aa: CASGLVYNEQFF; CDR3nt: TGTGCCAGCGGACTAGTCTACAATGAGCAGTTCTTC
d_gene: NA; abundance: few; v_gene: TRBV19; j_gene: TRBJ2-7; CDR3aa: CASSIGGGRYEQYF; CDR3nt: TGTGCCAGTAGTATAGGCGGGGGCAGGTACGAGCAGTACTTC
d_gene: TRBD1; abundance: many; v_gene: TRBV6-5; j_gene: TRBJ1-1; CDR3aa: CASSYGQVVRVANTEAFF; CDR3nt: TGTGCCAGCAGTTACGGACAGGTCGTACGGGTTGCGAACACTGAAGCTTTCTTT
d_gene: TRBD1; abundance: NA; v_gene: TRBV7-9; j_gene: TRBJ2-5; CDR3aa: CASSSTGWQETRLF; CDR3nt: TGTGCCAGCAGCTCGACAGGGTGGCAAGAGACCCGGCTCTTC
d_gene: TRBD1; abundance: NA; v_gene: TRBV18; j_gene: TRBJ2-5; CDR3aa: CASSPGTGRETQYF; CDR3nt: TGTGCCAGCTCACCCGGGACAGGGAGAGAGACCCAGTACTTC
d_gene: NA; abundance: NA; v_gene: TRBV19; j_gene: TRBJ2-4; CDR3aa: CASSREGGLGLNEQYF; CDR3nt: TGTGCCAGTAGTCGCGAGGGCGGGCTGGGCTTAAATGAGCAGTACTTC
d_gene: TRBD2; abundance: NA; v_gene: TRBV10-3; j_gene: TRBJ2-3; CDR3aa: CATTSGVGTDTQYF; CDR3nt: TGTGCCACCACGAGCGGGGTTGGCACAGATACGCAGTATTTT
d_gene: NA; abundance: NA; v_gene: TRBV28; j_gene: TRBJ2-7; CDR3aa: CASRESGELLEQYF; CDR3nt: TGTGCCAGCAGAGAATCAGGGGAGTTGCTCGAGCAGTACTTC
d_gene: NA; abundance: few; v_gene: TRBV7-3; j_gene: TRBJ2-5; CDR3aa: CASSLISTETQYF; CDR3nt: TGTGCCAGCAGCTTAATTAGCACAGAGACGCAGTACTTC
d_gene: TRBD2; abundance: NA; v_gene: TRBV12-3/TRBV12-4; j_gene: TRBJ2-6; CDR3aa: CASSPRTGLAGGSGANVLTF; CDR3nt: TGTGCCAGCAGTCCACGAACCGGACTAGCGGGAGGCTCTGGGGCCAACGTCCTGACTTTC
d_gene: NA; abundance: NA; v_gene: TRBV7-6; j_gene: TRBJ2-5; CDR3aa: CASSLDGGVRRETQYF; CDR3nt: TGTGCCAGCAGCCTTGACGGGGGAGTCAGGCGAGAGACCCAGTACTTC
d_gene: NA; abundance: many; v_gene: TRBV27; j_gene: TRBJ2-1; CDR3aa: CASSLVGNHEQFF; CDR3nt: TGTGCCAGCAGTTTAGTAGGGAACCATGAGCAGTTCTTC
d_gene: TRBD2; abundance: NA; v_gene: TRBV7-8; j_gene: TRBJ2-6; CDR3aa: CASSVGTSGETLTF; CDR3nt: TGTGCCAGCAGCGTTGGGACTAGCGGGGAGACCCTGACTTTC
d_gene: TRBD2; abundance: NA; v_gene: TRBV11-2; j_gene: TRBJ2-1; CDR3aa: CASSFPRSGSSYNEQFF; CDR3nt: TGTGCCAGCAGCTTCCCCAGAAGCGGGAGCTCCTACAATGAGCAGTTCTTC
d_gene: NA; abundance: NA; v_gene: TRBV10-1; j_gene: TRBJ2-3; CDR3aa: CASSQFDSSTDTQYF; CDR3nt: TGCGCCAGCAGTCAGTTCGATTCTAGCACAGATACGCAGTATTTT